Following are 9 T cell receptor beta chains from one sample sequenced in a study of T cell responses to AZD1222 COVID-19 vaccine. Profiling relied on immunoSEQ multiplex PCR, and the TCRdb table lists in-frame clones only, not all of them. The sample carries more than 95,000 clones, about 86% recorded once. Sample: peripheral blood, taken 28 days after the second AZD1222 dose. The receptors stem from an adult who received the AZD1222 COVID-19 vaccine.

V and J are TRBV4-1 and TRBJ2-1; 7 positions match TRBD2. Germline CDR1 and CDR2: MGHRA and YSYEKL. V shed 2 bases and J 4 bases; nucleotides not matched to a gene: 8. The CDR3 covers 16 residues. This chain's CDR3 is CASSQRFAGAYNEQFF. The CDR3 DNA reads TGCGCCAGCAGCCAACGGTTCGCGGGAGCTTACAATGAGCAGTTCTTC.

This clone appeared once. The chain has TRBV2 and TRBJ2-7; tentative D call: TRBD1 (6 bases). Germline V gene sequence: CDR1 SNHLY, CDR2 FYNNEI. Trimming removed 6 bases from V and 0 bases from J, with 12 bases in between. This CDR3 contains 14 residues. This chain's CDR3 is CASRDRPSSYEQYF. CDR3 nucleotides: TGTGCCAGCAGGGACAGACCTAGCTCCTACGAGCAGTACTTC.

The chain combines TRBV5-4 with TRBJ1-2; D is perhaps TRBD1 (6 bases). This CDR3 region has 14 residues. Trimming cost V 4 bases and J 4 bases, with 14 bases left between them. Per germline, CDR1 SGHNT and CDR2 YYREEE (reference sequence). CDR3 sequence: CASSLTQGAYGYTF. As DNA, the CDR3 is TGTGCCAGCAGCCTAACACAGGGAGCCTATGGCTACACCTTC.

This chain uses TRBV9 with TRBJ2-5, with unresolved D. The length of the CDR3 is 13 residues. The V end was cut by 4 bases, the J end by 2 bases, with 9 bases between. CDR1 and CDR2 (germline): SGDLS, YYNGEE. The CDR3 region has the DNA TGTGCCAGCAGCCTTACTCTACAAGAGACCCAGTACTTC. Encoded protein: CASSLTLQETQYF.

This clone was counted only a few times. This chain links TRBV2 with TRBJ1-4; 9 positions agree with TRBD1. Germline V gene sequence: CDR1 SNHLY, CDR2 FYNNEI. The CDR3 has 16 amino acids. The trim removed 8 bases at V and 3 bases at J, leaving 10 bases unmatched. This CDR3 reads CASGRDRGSANEKLFF. The CDR3 DNA is TGTGCCAGCGGCCGAGACAGGGGGTCGGCTAATGAAAAACTGTTTTTT.

The gene calls are TRBV10-3 and TRBJ2-2, with 8 bases aligning to TRBD1. Unmatched junction bases numbered 5, after V lost 5 bases and J lost 3 bases. The CDR3 length is 15 residues. Germline V gene data show CDR1 as ENHRY and CDR2 as SYGVKD. CDR3 loop: CAISQDRVDTGELFF. For the CDR3, the DNA is TGTGCCATCAGTCAGGACAGGGTTGACACCGGGGAGCTGTTTTTT.

The chain has TRBV6-5 and TRBJ1-1; 9 bases line up with TRBD1. The CDR3 runs to 15 residues. Trimming cost V 8 bases and J 6 bases; bases outside gene matches: 13. CDR1 and CDR2 (germline): MNHEY, SVGAGI. The CDR3 coding sequence is TGTGCCAGCGGCCGGGATGACAGGGGGACCGCTGAAGCTTTCTTT. Translated: CASGRDDRGTAEAFF.

This clone was detected once. The V and J genes are TRBV19 and TRBJ1-5, with D possibly TRBD1 on 5 matching bases. V gave up 3 bases and J gave up 5 bases, with 11 bases separating them. Germline V gene data show CDR1 as LNHDA and CDR2 as SQIVND (reference sequence). This CDR3 is built from 14 residues. In DNA form, the CDR3 reads TGTGCCAGTAGTATCGTAGGGGTTCATCAGCCCCAGCATTTT. Amino acid sequence: CASSIVGVHQPQHF.

This sequence joins TRBV7-9 and TRBJ2-1; weak D call: TRBD2 (7 bases). CDR1 and CDR2 (germline): SEHNR, FQNEAQ (reference sequence). CDR3 length: 17 amino acids. V was shortened by 1 base and J by 1 base, with 14 bases between the two germline ends. The CDR3 nucleotides read TGTGCCAGCAGCTTAGGGGGGGGCTCCAGTTCCTACAATGAGCAGTTCTTC. Its translation: CASSLGGGSSSYNEQFF.